What follows are 31 T cell receptor beta chains derived from one specimen sequenced in a study of T cells after yellow fever vaccination. TCRdb re-called the 5' RACE reads through MiXCR, storing one row per CDR3 protein. The table includes approximately 340,000 distinct CDR3 sequences, about 9.5% detected once. Sequenced here: PBMCs, sampled on the day of the first yellow fever vaccination. Receptors originate from a man aged 18 to 30 who received the YFV17D yellow fever vaccine.

This clonotype has at least ten counts. Relative to the germline gene, one junction end is altered; a read error may explain this. This chain joins TRBV30 and TRBJ2-3; D is perhaps TRBD1 or TRBD2 (5 bases each). From germline, CDR1 is GTSNPN and CDR2 SVGIG (reference sequence). This CDR3 has 14 amino acids. In nucleotides, the CDR3 is TGTGCCGGGAGTGGTTGGGGCCCGACAGATACGCAGTATTTT. This sequence encodes CAGSGWGPTDTQYF.

The chain has TRBV12-3 or TRBV12-4 and TRBJ1-1, with unresolved D. CDR3 length: 16 residues. The V and J ends lost 6 bases and 3 bases respectively, with 20 bases between them. In nucleotides, the CDR3 is TGTGCCAGCAGGCCTGCCCACTCGGAGGGTTACACTGAAGCTTTCTTT. This codes for CASRPAHSEGYTEAFF.

CDR3 amino acids: CATSDAVRNTGELFF. CDR3 sequence (DNA): TGTGCCACCAGTGATGCGGTTAGGAACACCGGGGAGCTGTTTTTT. The rearrangement joins TRBV24-1 to TRBJ2-2; no firm D call. CDR3 length: 15 residues. Germline assignment: CDR1 KGHDR and CDR2 SFDVKD. The ends were cut back, 3 bases at V and 1 base at J, with 8 bases in the middle.

This clonotype was detected only a few times. The gene calls are TRBV2 and TRBJ1-5, with TRBD1 matching over 9 bases. V was pared by 5 bases and J by 5 bases, with 7 bases of the junction left unmatched. The CDR3 runs to 15 residues. The germline CDR1 and CDR2 sequences are SNHLY and FYNNEI. CDR3 sequence: CASSQDTGGDQPQHF. The CDR3 DNA follows: TGTGCCAGCAGTCAGGACACAGGGGGCGATCAGCCCCAGCATTTT.

V usage is TRBV7-2 and J usage is TRBJ2-1; 13 bases agree with TRBD2. From germline, CDR1 is SGHTA and CDR2 FQGNSA. Trimming cost V 4 bases and J 0 bases; bases outside gene matches: 3. The CDR3 is 17 amino acids. The CDR3 DNA is TGTGCCAGCAGCTGGACTAGCGGGGGAAGCTCCTACAATGAGCAGTTCTTC. Translated: CASSWTSGGSSYNEQFF.

This clonotype was counted only a few times. This chain connects TRBV20-1 to TRBJ2-7; perhaps D is TRBD1 or TRBD2 (5 bases each). Deletions cut 3 bases from V and 0 bases from J, with 9 bases between. Germline CDR1 and CDR2: DFQATT and SNEGSKA (reference sequence). This CDR3 has 13 residues. This CDR3 is CSASPGTSYEQYV. DNA for the CDR3: TGCAGTGCTAGTCCGGGGACCTCCTACGAGCAGTACGTC.

This clonotype was observed at least ten times. V and J are TRBV6-1 and TRBJ2-1; D could derive from TRBD1 or TRBD2 (6 bases each). Germline V gene data show CDR1 as MNHNS and CDR2 as SASEGT. The CDR3 extends over 16 amino acids. The V end was cut by 6 bases, the J end by 5 bases, with 20 bases between. The CDR3 loop is CASRHPQGWGDNEQFF. DNA for the CDR3: TGTGCCAGCAGGCACCCACAGGGCTGGGGGGACAATGAGCAGTTCTTC.

This clonotype was picked up a small number of times. The rearrangement uses TRBV5-6 and TRBJ2-6; no clear D. The germline V and J ends were trimmed by 2 bases and 0 bases, with 6 bases remaining between them. CDR1 and CDR2 from the germline V gene are SGHDT and YYEEEE. The CDR3 contains 15 residues. The CDR3 DNA follows: TGTGCCAGCAGCTTCCAAAGCTCTGGGGCCAACGTCCTGACTTTC. Protein sequence: CASSFQSSGANVLTF.

The V and J genes are TRBV5-1 and TRBJ1-5; D gene unclear. The CDR3 has 15 amino acids. Germline lookup yields CDR1 SGHRS and CDR2 YFSETQ. V was trimmed by 0 bases and J by 3 bases, leaving 10 bases between them. The CDR3 DNA reads as TGCGCCAGCAGCTTGGTCCCCGGGCTCAATCAGCCCCAGCATTTT. Its protein product is CASSLVPGLNQPQHF.

This clonotype has at least ten counts. The CDR3 spells CAITGQFNTEAFF. The CDR3 DNA reads as TGTGCCATCACTGGACAGTTTAACACTGAAGCTTTCTTT. The rearrangement joins TRBV10-3 to TRBJ1-1; D possibly corresponds to TRBD1 (6 bases). V dropped 7 bases and J dropped 2 bases, with 11 bases sitting between them. Germline V gene lookup returns CDR1 ENHRY and CDR2 SYGVKD. CDR3 size: 13 residues.

In this sample, this clonotype turned up many times. The V and J genes are TRBV4-2 and TRBJ1-2; a possible D gene is TRBD1 (5 bases). With 1 base removed from V and 6 bases from J, the gap between germline ends came to 12 bases. The CDR3 length is 14 residues. In germline, CDR1 is LGHNA, CDR2 YNFKEQ. This CDR3 reads CASSQVGEGDGYTF. The CDR3 region has the DNA TGTGCCAGCAGCCAAGTAGGGGAAGGAGATGGCTACACCTTC.

This clonotype was picked up many times. The CDR3 spells CASSFDRPLANYGYTF. CDR3 nucleotides: TGCGCCAGCAGCTTCGACAGGCCCCTTGCTAACTATGGCTACACCTTC. The V and J genes are TRBV5-1 and TRBJ1-2; TRBD1 is a possible D gene (6 bases). The V end lost 2 bases, the J end lost 0 bases, and 14 bases lay between the germline ends. Germline V lookup: CDR1 SGHRS, CDR2 YFSETQ. The CDR3 totals 16 residues.

This clonotype was detected ten times or more. J is TRBJ1-1 and V is TRBV5-1, with D possibly TRBD1 on 5 matching bases. V shed 4 bases and J shed 8 bases, with 30 bases lying between them. This CDR3 has 18 amino acids. CDR1 and CDR2 (germline): SGHRS, YFSETQ. This CDR3 is CASSLTSSVGKGLAEAFF. As DNA, the CDR3 is TGCGCCAGCAGCCTAACTAGTTCAGTGGGCAAGGGGCTGGCAGAAGCTTTCTTT.

The chain links TRBV19 to TRBJ1-4; TRBD1 is a possible D gene (5 bases). The CDR3 sequence is 16 residues long. The ends were cut back, 8 bases at V and 3 bases at J, with 19 bases in the middle. Looked up from germline, CDR1 is LNHDA and CDR2 is SQIVND (reference sequence). This chain's CDR3 is CASGDPRGASNEKLFF. CDR3 coding DNA: TGTGCCAGTGGCGACCCGAGAGGGGCTTCTAATGAAAAACTGTTTTTT.

The chain employs TRBV27 and TRBJ2-7; D remains unclear. Germline-derived CDR1 and CDR2 are MNHEY and SMNVEV (reference sequence). The CDR3 is 16 residues long. V was cut by 2 bases and J by 3 bases, with 17 bases left in between. CDR3: CASSLRPNTVIYEQYV. Written as DNA, the CDR3 is TGTGCCAGCAGTTTAAGGCCCAATACTGTTATCTACGAGCAGTACGTC.

This clonotype was recorded a few times. This chain links TRBV6-2 or TRBV6-3 with TRBJ2-3; perhaps TRBD2 as D (6 bases). CDR3 length equals 17 residues. Per germline, CDR1 MNHEY and CDR2 SVGEGT. The V end lost 2 bases, the J end lost 2 bases, and 17 bases lay between the germline ends. CDR3 nucleotide sequence: TGTGCCAGCAGTTACGCCCGGACTAAGGAAAACACAGATACGCAGTATTTT. As protein: CASSYARTKENTDTQYF.

This clonotype was seen more than once but under ten times. V gene TRBV4-1 combines with J gene TRBJ2-7, with 8 nucleotides matching TRBD1. V was clipped by 1 base and J by 2 bases; unmatched bases: 4. This CDR3 region has 15 residues. Germline-derived CDR1 and CDR2 are MGHRA and YSYEKL. The CDR3 DNA reads TGCGCCAGCAGCCAAGGGACAGGGAGTCCCTACGAGCAGTACTTC. Amino acid sequence: CASSQGTGSPYEQYF.

This clonotype was counted only a few times. One end of the junction is discordant with germline, which a read error may explain. This sequence joins TRBV20-1 and TRBJ2-3, with a weak D call TRBD1 (6 bases). The length of the CDR3 is 11 residues. CDR1 and CDR2 from the germline V gene are DFQATT and SNEGSKA (reference sequence). DNA for the CDR3: TGCAGTGCTGGAGACAGGGATACGCAGTATTTT. It yields the protein CSAGDRDTQYF.

The V call is TRBV4-2, the J call TRBJ1-4; D is uncertain. V was clipped by 6 bases and J by 6 bases, with 20 bases between them. The CDR3 covers 16 residues. Germline V gene lookup returns CDR1 LGHNA and CDR2 YNFKEQ. The CDR3 DNA follows: TGTGCCAGCAGGCCCCCGAGTATTGCGGGGTATGAAAAACTGTTTTTT. This translates into CASRPPSIAGYEKLFF.

This clonotype showed up just a few times. The chain has TRBV7-9 and TRBJ1-1; 9 bases match TRBD1. Germline V gene data show CDR1 as SEHNR and CDR2 as FQNEAQ (reference sequence). The J segment lost 5 bases and the V segment lost 2 bases, leaving 9 bases of the junction unmatched. The CDR3 has 16 amino acids. The CDR3 reads CASSLPLGQGGTEAFF. CDR3 nucleotides: TGTGCCAGCAGCTTACCCCTGGGACAGGGTGGGACTGAAGCTTTCTTT.

This chain uses TRBV4-1 with TRBJ2-7; D is unclear. Germline V CDR1 and CDR2: MGHRA, YSYEKL. There are 16 residues in the CDR3. V gave up 0 bases and J gave up 3 bases, with 15 bases separating them. CDR3 amino acids: CASSQDPGQLIYEQYF. CDR3 nucleotide sequence: TGCGCCAGCAGCCAAGATCCAGGCCAATTAATCTACGAGCAGTACTTC.

This clonotype was counted only a few times. CDR3 amino acids: CASRSLAGGYSASGNEQFF. Here the CDR3 DNA reads TGCGCCAGCAGATCGCTAGCGGGGGGGTACTCGGCCTCTGGAAATGAGCAGTTCTTC. The chain recombines TRBV10-2 with TRBJ2-1, with 12 nucleotides matching TRBD2. Trimming took 6 bases from V and 7 from J; bases not matched to a gene: 19. Germline values: CDR1 WSHSY, CDR2 SAAADI. The length of the CDR3 is 19 residues.

V is TRBV20-1 and J is TRBJ2-1, with 12 bases fitting TRBD2. The germline V gene has CDR1 DFQATT and CDR2 SNEGSKA (reference sequence). V was clipped by 7 bases and J by 3 bases; unmatched bases: 7. The CDR3 runs 15 residues. The CDR3 nucleotides are TGCAGTGAAAGACTAGCGGGGGCCTTCTACAATGAGCAGTTCTTC. Amino acid sequence: CSERLAGAFYNEQFF.

This clonotype turned up a few times. This chain joins TRBV6-2 or TRBV6-3 and TRBJ2-7; D is ambiguous. CDR3 length: 12 amino acids. The V gene lost 8 bases and the J gene lost 7 bases, with 15 bases spanning the gap. CDR1 is MNHEY and CDR2 is SVGEGT in the germline V gene. The CDR3 reads CASAPGGREQYF. CDR3 nucleotides: TGTGCCAGCGCCCCGGGCGGACGGGAGCAGTACTTC.

The table lists this clonotype with a few counts. The chain couples TRBV7-9 to TRBJ1-2; TRBD1 aligns across 7 bases. The CDR3 length is 16 residues. CDR1 and CDR2 (germline): SEHNR, FQNEAQ (reference sequence). After removal of 5 bases from V and 3 bases from J, the junction contained 12 bases not matched to a gene. This CDR3 reads CASSLGAGGRHYGYTF. The CDR3 DNA is TGTGCCAGCAGCCTAGGCGCAGGGGGAAGACACTATGGCTACACCTTC.

This clonotype has a count of ten or more. The gene calls are TRBV2 and TRBJ2-5; 7 bases align to TRBD2. Trimming at V came to 6 bases and at J to 2 bases, leaving 0 bases not matched to a gene. The germline V gene encodes CDR1 SNHLY and CDR2 FYNNEI. This CDR3 is built from 12 residues. The CDR3 DNA reads TGTGCCAGCAGCGGGGGGCAAGAGACCCAGTACTTC. The encoded protein is CASSGGQETQYF. The variable domain in full, with the rest retrieved from reference TRBV2 and TRBJ2-5, is EPEVTQTPSHQVTQMGQEVILRCVPISNHLYFYWYRQILGQKVEFLVSFYNNEISEKSEIFDDQFSVERPDGSNFTLKIRSTKLEDSAMYFCASSGGQETQYFGPGTRLLVL.

The V gene is TRBV7-8, the J gene TRBJ2-7; D remains unclear. The CDR3 extends over 14 amino acids. The germline V gene encodes CDR1 SGHVS and CDR2 FQNEAQ. The V end was cut by 5 bases, the J end by 3 bases, with 14 bases between. The chain's CDR3 is CASSPESLGYEQYV. The CDR3 DNA sequence: TGTGCCAGCAGCCCCGAATCTTTGGGCTACGAGCAGTACGTC.

The chain has TRBV7-2 and TRBJ1-1; D is possibly TRBD1 (5 bases). Trimming took 5 bases from V and 4 from J, leaving 17 bases between them. This CDR3 is 15 amino acids long. The germline CDR1 and CDR2 sequences are SGHTA and FQGNSA. The CDR3, as DNA: TGTGCCAGCAGCGGGGGTGGGGGTAGGGGCACTGAAGCTTTCTTT. This translates into CASSGGGGRGTEAFF.

This clonotype was recorded a few times. The chain employs TRBV9 and TRBJ2-3; 8 positions agree with TRBD2. Germline CDR1 SGDLS, CDR2 YYNGEE. Trimming at V came to 0 bases and at J to 1 base, leaving 13 bases not matched to a gene. The CDR3 runs to 19 residues. The CDR3 is CASSVAPRGATAGTDTQYF. CDR3 in DNA: TGTGCCAGCAGCGTAGCTCCGCGGGGGGCAACGGCGGGCACAGATACGCAGTATTTT.

This clonotype was counted at least ten times. The rearrangement joins TRBV4-3 to TRBJ1-5, with a possible D match to TRBD1 (5 bases). With 11 bases removed from V and 4 bases from J, the gap between germline ends came to 12 bases. The CDR3 spans 12 residues. CDR1 is LGHNA, CDR2 YSLEER, per germline. CDR3 in DNA: TGCGCCGTGGGGCAGACAAATCAGCCCCAGCATTTT. This encodes CAVGQTNQPQHF.

This clonotype was counted a few times. The V gene is TRBV20-1, the J gene TRBJ1-2; a possible D gene is TRBD1 (6 bases). Germline V gene lookup returns CDR1 DFQATT and CDR2 SNEGSKA (reference sequence). Trimming removed 5 bases at V and 5 bases at J, with 15 bases between. The CDR3 covers 13 residues. The CDR3 region is CSAPWTALYGYTF. CDR3 sequence (DNA): TGCAGTGCTCCCTGGACAGCCCTTTATGGCTACACCTTC.